These 16 T cell receptor beta chains were sequenced from one sample in a study of response to subunit inactivated influenza vaccine. From the RT-PCR reads, TCRdb called clonotypes with MiXCR, one entry per CDR3 protein. There are hundreds of thousands of distinct CDR3 sequences in the sample; about 20% occur only once, and about a tenth lies in the top ten. Sample: PBMCs from blood, taken 21 months after vaccination. The receptors were gathered from a man aged 50 to 69 who received an inactivated influenza vaccine.

The chain recombines TRBV4-1 with TRBJ1-2; D gene unclear. The CDR3 has 14 amino acids. V gave up 4 bases and J gave up 2 bases, with 11 bases separating them. CDR1 MGHRA and CDR2 YSYEKL come from the germline V gene. Here the CDR3 reads CASSPGSSNYGYTF. CDR3 bases: TGCGCCAGCAGCCCGGGGAGCAGCAACTATGGCTACACCTTC.

The chain uses TRBV20-1 and TRBJ2-7, with 7 bases matching TRBD1. Per the germline V gene, CDR1 is DFQATT and CDR2 is SNEGSKA (reference sequence). The CDR3 length is 15 residues. The V gene end was trimmed by 3 bases and the J gene end by 2 bases; junction bases not matched to a gene: 10. CDR3 sequence (DNA): TGCAGTGCTAGCGAACCGGGACAGTCTGCCTACGAGCAGTACTTC. Its protein is CSASEPGQSAYEQYF.

This clonotype was counted between two and nine times. The chain has TRBV20-1 and TRBJ2-2, with 9 nucleotides matching TRBD1. This CDR3 is 14 amino acids long. V shed 3 bases, J shed 5 bases, and the junction held 4 bases outside the gene matches. Germline V gene data show CDR1 as DFQATT and CDR2 as SNEGSKA (reference sequence). CDR3 in DNA: TGCAGTGCTAGTGGGACAGGGAGGACCGGGGAGCTGTTTTTT. Translated: CSASGTGRTGELFF.

This clonotype occurred a few times. The V gene is TRBV11-2, the J gene TRBJ2-7; D possibly matches TRBD1 or TRBD2 (5 bases each). Looked up from germline, CDR1 is SGHAT and CDR2 is FQNNGV. Trimming took off 5 bases at V and 9 bases at J, with 23 bases between the two ends. This CDR3 contains 15 residues. The CDR3 DNA is TGTGCCAGCAGCCCCCGGGACCGGTACCGCTCGATGCAGTACTTC. As protein: CASSPRDRYRSMQYF.

The gene calls are TRBV12-3 or TRBV12-4 and TRBJ2-1, with D possibly TRBD2 on 6 matching bases. Trimming took off 1 base at V and 8 bases at J, with 18 bases between the two ends. CDR3 length equals 16 residues. The CDR3 nucleotides are TGTGCCAGCAGTTTAGTAGTGACTAGTGGCCCCGATGAGCAGTTCTTC. Translation gives CASSLVVTSGPDEQFF.

The V gene is TRBV27, the J gene TRBJ2-4; D gene unclear. Per germline, CDR1 MNHEY and CDR2 SMNVEV (reference sequence). This CDR3 has 13 amino acids. Trimming removed 6 bases at V and 8 bases at J, with 14 bases between. The CDR3 bases are TGTGCCAGCAGGAAGGTGGATTCGGACATTCAGTACTTC. Its protein is CASRKVDSDIQYF.

This sequence joins TRBV20-1 and TRBJ2-4; D assignment may be TRBD1 or TRBD2 (5 bases each). The V end lost 1 base, the J end lost 8 bases, and 9 bases lay between the germline ends. The germline gives CDR1 DFQATT, CDR2 SNEGSKA (reference sequence). The CDR3 is 12 residues long. DNA for the CDR3: TGCAGTGCTAGAGGGGACCAAGACATTCAGTACTTC. Translated, it gives CSARGDQDIQYF.

This chain joins TRBV4-2 and TRBJ2-1; D is uncertain. Trimming removed 2 bases from V and 9 bases from J, with 17 bases in between. The CDR3 length is 15 residues. Germline CDR1 is LGHNA and CDR2 is YNFKEQ. CDR3 bases: TGTGCCAGCAGCCAACCTACCCCGACGGGCAGTGAGCAGTTCTTC. Translating it yields CASSQPTPTGSEQFF.

In this sample, this clonotype turned up a few times. The chain employs TRBV12-3 or TRBV12-4 and TRBJ2-1; D not certain. Trimming pared 2 bases from V and 3 bases from J, leaving 17 bases between. The CDR3 has 17 amino acids. The CDR3 here is CASSLRRLVRSYNEQFF. The CDR3 DNA follows: TGTGCCAGCAGTTTAAGGCGGCTAGTAAGGAGCTACAATGAGCAGTTCTTC.

CDR3 bases: TGTGCCAGCAGTTTAGAGGCCCCTGGCTATGGCTACACCTTC. Residues: CASSLEAPGYGYTF. The chain is built from TRBV28 and TRBJ1-2; no clear D gene. Germline V gene lookup returns CDR1 MDHEN and CDR2 SYDVKM. Trimming stripped 2 bases from V and 4 bases from J, with 11 bases between. This CDR3 has 14 residues.

The chain uses TRBV5-1 and TRBJ1-4, with D unclear. The length of the CDR3 is 14 residues. CDR1 SGHRS and CDR2 YFSETQ come from the germline V gene. Trimming pared 4 bases from V and 4 bases from J, leaving 11 bases between. CDR3 in amino acids: CASSPGPGNEKLFF. CDR3 DNA: TGCGCCAGCAGCCCCGGTCCGGGTAATGAAAAACTGTTTTTT.

This clonotype turned up a few times. The gene calls are TRBV24-1 and TRBJ1-1; 7 bases agree with TRBD1. Germline lookup yields CDR1 KGHDR and CDR2 SFDVKD. V lost 6 bases to trimming and J lost 8 bases; unmatched junction nucleotides: 8. The length of the CDR3 is 13 residues. The CDR3: CATSKQGISEAFF. CDR3 DNA: TGTGCCACCAGTAAACAGGGGATCTCGGAAGCTTTCTTT.

This clonotype was detected only a few times. V and J are TRBV29-1 and TRBJ2-2; TRBD1 aligns across 8 bases. The CDR3 is made up of 14 amino acids. Trimming took 6 bases from V and 5 from J; bases not matched to a gene: 8. Germline lookup yields CDR1 SQVTM and CDR2 ANQGSEA. CDR3 sequence: CSVERQGRTGELFF. CDR3 nucleotides: TGCAGCGTCGAGCGACAGGGGCGGACCGGGGAGCTGTTTTTT.

The table lists this clonotype with many counts. This chain uses TRBV12-3 or TRBV12-4 with TRBJ1-2, with unresolved D. V gave up 7 bases and J gave up 1 base, with 22 bases separating them. The CDR3 consists of 17 residues. In DNA, the CDR3 is TGTGCCAGCACCCAAAGTTTAGGAAATTATCATAACTATGGCTACACCTTC. It specifies CASTQSLGNYHNYGYTF.

The chain carries TRBV24-1 and TRBJ1-5; 7 bases match TRBD1. V shed 2 bases and J 4 bases; nucleotides not matched to a gene: 4. Germline V gene data show CDR1 as KGHDR and CDR2 as SFDVKD. The CDR3 length is 15 residues. CDR3 coding DNA: TGTGCCACCAGTGATTCCAGGGGGGTGAATCAGCCCCAGCATTTT. Protein product: CATSDSRGVNQPQHF.

This chain uses TRBV4-2 with TRBJ2-1; possible D gene TRBD1, 6 bases. Germline V gene lookup returns CDR1 LGHNA and CDR2 YNFKEQ. The CDR3 totals 12 residues. V dropped 1 base and J dropped 10 bases, with 8 bases sitting between them. CDR3 nucleotide sequence: TGTGCCAGCAGCCAAGGGACAGTAGAGCAGTTCTTC. Its protein product is CASSQGTVEQFF.